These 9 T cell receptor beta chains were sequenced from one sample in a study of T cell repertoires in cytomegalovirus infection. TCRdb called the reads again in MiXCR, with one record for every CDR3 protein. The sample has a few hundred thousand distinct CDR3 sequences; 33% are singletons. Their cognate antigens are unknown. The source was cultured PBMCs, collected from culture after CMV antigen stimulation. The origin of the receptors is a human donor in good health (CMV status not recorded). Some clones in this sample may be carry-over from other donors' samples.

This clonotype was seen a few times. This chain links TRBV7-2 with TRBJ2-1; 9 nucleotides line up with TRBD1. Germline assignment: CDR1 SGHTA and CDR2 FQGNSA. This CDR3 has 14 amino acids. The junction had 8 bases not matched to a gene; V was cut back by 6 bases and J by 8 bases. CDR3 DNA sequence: TGTGCCAGCAGTCCGGGACAGGGAAGTTATGAGCAGTTCTTC. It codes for CASSPGQGSYEQFF.

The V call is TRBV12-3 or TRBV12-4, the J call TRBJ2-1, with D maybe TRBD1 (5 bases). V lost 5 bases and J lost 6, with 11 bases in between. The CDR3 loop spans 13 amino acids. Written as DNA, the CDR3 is TGTGCCAGCAGTATACAGGTTATCAATGAGCAGTTCTTC. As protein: CASSIQVINEQFF.

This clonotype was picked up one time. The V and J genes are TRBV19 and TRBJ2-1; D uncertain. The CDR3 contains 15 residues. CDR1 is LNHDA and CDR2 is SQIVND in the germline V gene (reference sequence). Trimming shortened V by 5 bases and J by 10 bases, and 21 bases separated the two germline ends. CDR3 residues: CASSSPPGRPVEQFF. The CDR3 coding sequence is TGTGCCAGTAGTTCACCCCCCGGCCGCCCGGTAGAGCAGTTCTTC.

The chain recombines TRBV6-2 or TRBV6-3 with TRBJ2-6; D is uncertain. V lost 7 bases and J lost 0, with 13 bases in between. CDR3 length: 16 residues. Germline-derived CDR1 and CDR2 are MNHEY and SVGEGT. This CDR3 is CASTPTVPSGANVLTF. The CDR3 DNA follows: TGTGCCAGCACTCCCACCGTCCCCTCTGGGGCCAACGTCCTGACTTTC.

CDR3 DNA sequence: TGTGCCAGTAGTAGGGACAGGGCCTACAATGAGCAGTTCTTC. Translated, it gives CASSRDRAYNEQFF. The rearrangement uses TRBV19 and TRBJ2-1, with TRBD1 matching 9 bases. The germline V gene has CDR1 LNHDA and CDR2 SQIVND (reference sequence). V was pared by 4 bases and J by 2 bases, with 0 bases of the junction left unmatched. The CDR3 covers 14 residues.

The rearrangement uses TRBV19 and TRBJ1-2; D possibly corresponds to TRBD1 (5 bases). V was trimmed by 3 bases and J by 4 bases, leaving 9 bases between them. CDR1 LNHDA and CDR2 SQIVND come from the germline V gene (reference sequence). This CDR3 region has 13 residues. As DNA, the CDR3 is TGTGCCAGTAGTATCCAGGGATCCTATGGCTACACCTTC. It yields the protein CASSIQGSYGYTF. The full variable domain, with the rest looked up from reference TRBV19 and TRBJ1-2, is DGGITQSPKYLFRKEGQNVTLSCEQNLNHDAMYWYRQDPGQGLRLIYYSQIVNDFQKGDIAEGYSVSREKKESFPLTVTSAQKNPTAFYLCASSIQGSYGYTFGSGTRLTVV.

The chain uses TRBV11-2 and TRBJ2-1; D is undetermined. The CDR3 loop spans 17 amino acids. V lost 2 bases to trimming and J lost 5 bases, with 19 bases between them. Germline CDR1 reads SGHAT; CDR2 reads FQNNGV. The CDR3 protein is CASSLWEGLAGHNEQFF. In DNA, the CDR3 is TGTGCCAGCAGCTTATGGGAAGGGCTCGCCGGCCACAATGAGCAGTTCTTC.

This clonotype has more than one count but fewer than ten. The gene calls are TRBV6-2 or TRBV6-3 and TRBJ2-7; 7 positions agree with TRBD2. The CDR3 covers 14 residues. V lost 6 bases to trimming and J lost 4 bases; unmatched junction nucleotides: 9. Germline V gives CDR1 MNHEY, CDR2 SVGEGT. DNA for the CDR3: TGTGCCAGCAGACGAGCGGGAACCGGGTACGAGCAGTACGTC. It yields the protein CASRRAGTGYEQYV.

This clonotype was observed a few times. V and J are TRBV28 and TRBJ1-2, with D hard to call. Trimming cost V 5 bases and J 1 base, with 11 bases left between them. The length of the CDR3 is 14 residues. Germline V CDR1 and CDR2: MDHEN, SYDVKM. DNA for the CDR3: TGTGCCAGCAGTCCCCCCCTACTTAACTATGGCTACACCTTC. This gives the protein CASSPPLLNYGYTF.